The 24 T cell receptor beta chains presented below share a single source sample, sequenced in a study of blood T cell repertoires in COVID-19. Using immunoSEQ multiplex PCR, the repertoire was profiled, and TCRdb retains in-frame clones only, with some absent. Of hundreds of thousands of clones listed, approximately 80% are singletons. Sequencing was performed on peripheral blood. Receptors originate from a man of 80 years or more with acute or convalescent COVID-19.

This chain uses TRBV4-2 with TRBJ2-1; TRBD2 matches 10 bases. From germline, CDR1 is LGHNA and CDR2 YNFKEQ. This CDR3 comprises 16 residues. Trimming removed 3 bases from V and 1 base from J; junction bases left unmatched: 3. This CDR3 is CASSQGLAISYNEQFF. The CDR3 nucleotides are TGTGCCAGCAGCCAGGGACTAGCGATATCCTACAATGAGCAGTTCTTC.

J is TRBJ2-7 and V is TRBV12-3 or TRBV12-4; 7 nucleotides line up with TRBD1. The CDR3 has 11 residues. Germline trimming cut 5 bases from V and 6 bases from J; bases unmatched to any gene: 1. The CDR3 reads CASSTGVEQYF. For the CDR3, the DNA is TGTGCCAGCAGTACAGGGGTCGAGCAGTACTTC.

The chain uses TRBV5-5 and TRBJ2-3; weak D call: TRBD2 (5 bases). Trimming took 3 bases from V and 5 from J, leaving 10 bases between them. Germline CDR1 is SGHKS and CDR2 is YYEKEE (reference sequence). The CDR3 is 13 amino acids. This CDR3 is CASSWSGGDTQYF. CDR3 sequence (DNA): TGTGCCAGCAGCTGGAGCGGTGGAGATACGCAGTATTTT. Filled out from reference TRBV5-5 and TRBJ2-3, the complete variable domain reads DAGVTQSPTHLIKTRGQQVTLRCSPISGHKSVSWYQQVLGQGPQFIFQYYEKEERGRGNFPDRFSARQFPNYSSELNVNALLLGDSALYLCASSWSGGDTQYFGPGTRLTVL.

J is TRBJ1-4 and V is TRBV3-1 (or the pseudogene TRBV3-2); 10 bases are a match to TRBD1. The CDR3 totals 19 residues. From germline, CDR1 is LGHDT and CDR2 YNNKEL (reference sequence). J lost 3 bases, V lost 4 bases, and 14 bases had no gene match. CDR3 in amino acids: CASSRDRGLPLSSNEKLFF. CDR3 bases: TGTGCCAGCAGCCGCGACAGGGGGCTACCCCTTAGTTCTAATGAAAAACTGTTTTTT.

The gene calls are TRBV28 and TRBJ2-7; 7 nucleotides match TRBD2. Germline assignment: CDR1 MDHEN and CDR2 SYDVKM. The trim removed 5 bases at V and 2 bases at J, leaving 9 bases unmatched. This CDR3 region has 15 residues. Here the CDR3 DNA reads TGTGCCAGCAGTCCCCCGGGGGGAGGACCCTACGAGCAGTACTTC. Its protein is CASSPPGGGPYEQYF.

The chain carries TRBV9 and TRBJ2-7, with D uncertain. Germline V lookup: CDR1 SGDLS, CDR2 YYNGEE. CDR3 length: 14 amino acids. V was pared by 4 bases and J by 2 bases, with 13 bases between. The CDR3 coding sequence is TGTGCCAGCAGCCCCCGGGTAATCGCCTACGAGCAGTACTTC. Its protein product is CASSPRVIAYEQYF.

CDR3 DNA sequence: TGCGCCAGCAGCCAAGAGATAGGCGGGAGGACCTACGAGCAGTACTTC. Its protein product is CASSQEIGGRTYEQYF. The gene calls are TRBV4-1 and TRBJ2-7; TRBD2 agrees at 8 bases. Germline V CDR1 and CDR2: MGHRA, YSYEKL. The CDR3 covers 16 residues. The trim removed 0 bases at V and 2 bases at J, leaving 6 bases unmatched.

DNA of the CDR3: TGTGCCAGCAGTTTTGCGGGGGGTCCCCTATACGAGCAGTACTTC. It encodes CASSFAGGPLYEQYF. The chain employs TRBV28 and TRBJ2-7; 8 bases line up with TRBD2. The V gene's germline CDR1 is MDHEN and CDR2 SYDVKM. Trimming cost V 3 bases and J 4 bases; bases outside gene matches: 8. The CDR3 has 15 amino acids. Variable domain in full (rest from reference TRBV28 and TRBJ2-7): DVKVTQSSRYLVKRTGEKVFLECVQDMDHENMFWYRQDPGLGLRLIYFSYDVKMKEKGDIPEGYSVSREKKERFSLILESASTNQTSMYLCASSFAGGPLYEQYFGPGTRLTVT.

CDR3 residues: CSAGQGMNTEAFF. The CDR3 bases are TGCAGCGCGGGACAGGGAATGAACACTGAAGCTTTCTTT. This chain connects TRBV29-1 to TRBJ1-1; 9 bases line up with TRBD1. This CDR3 is built from 13 residues. CDR1 SQVTM and CDR2 ANQGSEA come from the germline V gene. The V segment lost 7 bases and the J segment 0 bases; nucleotides outside the gene matches: 3.

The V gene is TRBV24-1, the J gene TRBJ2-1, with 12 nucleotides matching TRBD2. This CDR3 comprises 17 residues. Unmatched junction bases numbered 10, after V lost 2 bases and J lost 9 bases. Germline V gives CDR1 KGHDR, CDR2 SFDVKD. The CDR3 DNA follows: TGTGCCACCAGTGATTCCCATCGACTAGCGGGAGTGTCTGAGCAGTTCTTC. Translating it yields CATSDSHRLAGVSEQFF.

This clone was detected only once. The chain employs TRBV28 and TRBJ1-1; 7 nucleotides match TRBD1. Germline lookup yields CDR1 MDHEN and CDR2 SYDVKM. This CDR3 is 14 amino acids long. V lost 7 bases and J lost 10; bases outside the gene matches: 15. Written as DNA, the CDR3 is TGTGCCAGCACCCTCATCTTTTCCGGGACAGCAGCTTTCTTT. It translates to CASTLIFSGTAAFF.

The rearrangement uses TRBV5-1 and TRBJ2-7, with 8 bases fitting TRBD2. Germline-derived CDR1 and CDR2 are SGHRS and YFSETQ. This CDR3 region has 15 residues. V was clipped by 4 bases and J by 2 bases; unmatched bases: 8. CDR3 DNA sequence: TGCGCCAGCAGCCCCCGGACAGCGGGGGCCTACGAGCAGTACTTC. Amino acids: CASSPRTAGAYEQYF.

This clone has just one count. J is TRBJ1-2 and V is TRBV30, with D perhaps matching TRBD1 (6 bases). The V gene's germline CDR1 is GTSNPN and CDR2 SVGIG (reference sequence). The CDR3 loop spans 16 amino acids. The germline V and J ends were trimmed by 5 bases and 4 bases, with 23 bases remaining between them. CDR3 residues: CAWLPRTVPAVYGYTF. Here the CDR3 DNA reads TGTGCCTGGCTACCCCGGACAGTCCCCGCCGTCTATGGCTACACCTTC.

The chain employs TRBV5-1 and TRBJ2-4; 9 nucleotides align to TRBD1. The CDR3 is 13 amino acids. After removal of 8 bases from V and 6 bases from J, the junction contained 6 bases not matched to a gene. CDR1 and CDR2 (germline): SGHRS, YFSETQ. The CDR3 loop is CARATGGGNIQYF. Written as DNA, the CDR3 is TGCGCCAGGGCGACAGGGGGAGGAAACATTCAGTACTTC.

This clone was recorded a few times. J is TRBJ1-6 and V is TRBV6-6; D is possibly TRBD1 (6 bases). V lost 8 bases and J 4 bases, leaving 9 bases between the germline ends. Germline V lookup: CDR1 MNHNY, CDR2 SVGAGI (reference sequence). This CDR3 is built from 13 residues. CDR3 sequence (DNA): TGTGCCAGCGGGGGCTCTTATAATTCACCCCTCCACTTT. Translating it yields CASGGSYNSPLHF.

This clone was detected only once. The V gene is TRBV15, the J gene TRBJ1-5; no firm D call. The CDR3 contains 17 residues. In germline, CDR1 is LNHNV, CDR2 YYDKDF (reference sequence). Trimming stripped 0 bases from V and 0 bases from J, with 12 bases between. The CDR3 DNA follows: TGTGCCACCAGCAGAGATCCCCGGGAGATTAGCAATCAGCCCCAGCATTTT. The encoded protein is CATSRDPREISNQPQHF.

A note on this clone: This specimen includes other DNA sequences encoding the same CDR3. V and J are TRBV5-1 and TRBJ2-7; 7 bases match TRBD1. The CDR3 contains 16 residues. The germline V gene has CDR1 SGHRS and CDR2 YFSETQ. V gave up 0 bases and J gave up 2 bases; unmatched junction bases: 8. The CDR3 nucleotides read TGCGCCAGCAGCTTGGTTGGAACAGGGGTACCCTACGAGCAGTACTTC. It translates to CASSLVGTGVPYEQYF.

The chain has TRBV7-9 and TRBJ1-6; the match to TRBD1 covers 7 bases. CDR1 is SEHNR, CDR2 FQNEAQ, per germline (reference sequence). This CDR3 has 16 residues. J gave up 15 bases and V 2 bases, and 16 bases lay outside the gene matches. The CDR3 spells CASSLPGGTASSYLHF. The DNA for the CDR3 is TGTGCCAGCAGCTTACCAGGTGGGACAGCTTCGTCCTACCTCCACTTT. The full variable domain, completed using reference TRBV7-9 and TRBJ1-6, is DTGVSQNPRHKITKRGQNVTFRCDPISEHNRLYWYRQTLGQGPEFLTYFQNEAQLEKSRLLSDRFSAERPKGSFSTLEIQRTEQGDSAMYLCASSLPGGTASSYLHFGNGTRLTVT.

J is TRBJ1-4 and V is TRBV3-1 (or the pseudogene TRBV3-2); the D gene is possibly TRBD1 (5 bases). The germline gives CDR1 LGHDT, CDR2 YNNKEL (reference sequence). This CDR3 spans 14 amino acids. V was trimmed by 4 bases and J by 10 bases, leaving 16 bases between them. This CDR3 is CASSPDSPEGKLFF. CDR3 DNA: TGTGCCAGCAGCCCCGACAGCCCCGAAGGAAAACTGTTTTTT.

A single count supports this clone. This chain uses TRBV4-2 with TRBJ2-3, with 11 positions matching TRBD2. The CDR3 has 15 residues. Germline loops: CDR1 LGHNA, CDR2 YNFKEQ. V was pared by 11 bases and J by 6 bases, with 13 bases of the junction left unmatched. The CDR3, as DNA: TGTGCCGGGGGGAGTTCCGGGACTAGCGGTGATACGCAGTATTTT. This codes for CAGGSSGTSGDTQYF.

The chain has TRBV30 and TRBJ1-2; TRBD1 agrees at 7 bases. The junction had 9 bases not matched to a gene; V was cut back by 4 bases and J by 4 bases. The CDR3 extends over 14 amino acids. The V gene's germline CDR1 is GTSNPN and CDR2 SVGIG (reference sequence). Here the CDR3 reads CAWKYGQAPYGYTF. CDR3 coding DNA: TGTGCCTGGAAATATGGACAGGCGCCCTATGGCTACACCTTC.

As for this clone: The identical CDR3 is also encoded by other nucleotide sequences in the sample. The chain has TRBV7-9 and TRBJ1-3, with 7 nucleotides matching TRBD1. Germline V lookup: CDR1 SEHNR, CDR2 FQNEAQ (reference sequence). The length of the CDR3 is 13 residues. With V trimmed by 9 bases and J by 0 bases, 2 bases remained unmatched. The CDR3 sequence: CASRTGSGNTIYF. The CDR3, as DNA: TGTGCCAGTAGGACAGGCTCTGGAAACACCATATATTTT. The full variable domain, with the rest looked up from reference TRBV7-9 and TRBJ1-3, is DTGVSQNPRHKITKRGQNVTFRCDPISEHNRLYWYRQTLGQGPEFLTYFQNEAQLEKSRLLSDRFSAERPKGSFSTLEIQRTEQGDSAMYLCASRTGSGNTIYFGEGSWLTVV.

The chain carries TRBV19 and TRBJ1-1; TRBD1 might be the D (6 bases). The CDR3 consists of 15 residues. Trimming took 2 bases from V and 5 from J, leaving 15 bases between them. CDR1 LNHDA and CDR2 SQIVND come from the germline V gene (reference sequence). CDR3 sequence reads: CASSINRVIQTEAFF. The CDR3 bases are TGTGCCAGTAGTATAAACAGGGTTATCCAAACTGAAGCTTTCTTT.

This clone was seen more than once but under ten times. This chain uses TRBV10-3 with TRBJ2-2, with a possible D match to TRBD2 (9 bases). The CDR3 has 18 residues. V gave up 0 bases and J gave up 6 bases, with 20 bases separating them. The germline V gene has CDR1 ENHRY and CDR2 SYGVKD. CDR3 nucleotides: TGTGCCATCAGTGAGTCTCCAGGGGGCGGGAGGGCCCCCGGGGAGCTGTTTTTT. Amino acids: CAISESPGGGRAPGELFF.